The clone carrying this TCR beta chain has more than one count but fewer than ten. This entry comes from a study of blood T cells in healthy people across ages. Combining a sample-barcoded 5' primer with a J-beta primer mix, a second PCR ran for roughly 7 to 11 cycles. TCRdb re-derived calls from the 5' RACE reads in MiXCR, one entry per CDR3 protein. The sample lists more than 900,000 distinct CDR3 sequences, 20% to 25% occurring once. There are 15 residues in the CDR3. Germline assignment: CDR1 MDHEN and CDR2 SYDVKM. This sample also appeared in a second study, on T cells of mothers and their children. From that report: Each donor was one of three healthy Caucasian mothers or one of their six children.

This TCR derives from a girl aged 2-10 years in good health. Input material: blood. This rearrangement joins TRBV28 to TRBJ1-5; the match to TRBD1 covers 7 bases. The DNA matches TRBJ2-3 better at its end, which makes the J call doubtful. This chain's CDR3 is CASSRQGGYNQPQYF. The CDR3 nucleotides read TGTGCCAGCAGTCGACAGGGCGGGTACAATCAGCCCCAGTATTTT.